The TCR beta chain described here comes from a study of shared clonotypes between healthy human individuals. All participating donors were Caucasian adults from Nashville, Tennessee. Splitting of CD4+ cells produced CD45RA+ naive and CD45RA-negative memory subsets. Study conclusions and caveats: Researchers sampled blood only, noting tissue repertoires likely differ.

Clones were sequenced by immunoSEQ multiplex PCR, and TCRdb holds only the in-frame ones, with some missing. The sample carries a few million clones, around 92% recorded once. This CDR3 is built from 16 residues. Trimming removed 2 bases from V and 6 bases from J; junction bases left unmatched: 12. Looked up from germline, CDR1 is SGDLS and CDR2 is YYNGEE. To note about this clone: Its cognate antigen is unknown.

This receptor was taken from a man younger than 35 in good health. Some clones in this sample may be carry-over from other donors' samples. Sequencing was performed on naive CD4+ T cells from PBMCs. Subset indicated: CD45RA+ positively selected. The chain has TRBV9 and TRBJ2-7, with TRBD1 identical over 9 bases. CDR3 residues: CASSVTPGQGLFEQYF. The DNA of the CDR3 is TGTGCCAGCAGCGTGACACCGGGACAGGGACTGTTCGAGCAGTACTTC.